The 17 T cell receptor beta chains in this list originate from one sample, sequenced in a study of T-cell reconstitution after alpha-beta-depleted transplantation in children. As it was prepared, the TCRbeta library received unique molecular identifiers. TCRdb reprocessed the PCR reads via MiXCR and lists one record per CDR3 protein. The data contain hundreds of thousands of distinct CDR3 sequences, about 24% of them seen just once; the ten biggest clones take up around 4.8%. The sequenced sample was PBMCs, mostly from graft donor cells, obtained 360 days after TCRalphabeta/CD19-depleted stem cell transplant. The receptors derive from a female patient aged 2 to 10 who had a stem cell transplant for congenital amegakaryocytic thrombocytopenia, so the T cells may come from the graft donor.

A word on this clonotype: One end of the junction does not line up with germline, which may come from a read error. V gene TRBV3-1 combines with J gene TRBJ2-2; a weak D match, TRBD1 (5 bases). The CDR3 covers 13 residues. In germline, CDR1 is LGHDT, CDR2 YNNKEL (reference sequence). CDR3 in amino acids: CASTQTGTGELFF. CDR3 sequence (DNA): TGTGCCAGCACCCAAACAGGCACCGGGGAGCTGTTTTTT. The full variable domain, completed using reference TRBV3-1 and TRBJ2-2, is DTAVSQTPKYLVTQMGNDKSIKCEQNLGHDTMYWYKQDSKKFLKIMFSYNNKELIINETVPNRFSPKSPDKAHLNLHINSLELGDSAVYFCASTQTGTGELFFGEGSRLTVL.

This clonotype came up a few times. V usage is TRBV20-1 and J usage is TRBJ1-2; 8 nucleotides line up with TRBD1. Germline trimming cut 5 bases from V and 4 bases from J; bases unmatched to any gene: 9. Per the germline V gene, CDR1 is DFQATT and CDR2 is SNEGSKA (reference sequence). The CDR3 is made up of 14 amino acids. CDR3: CSAQQDRGGYGYTF. CDR3 DNA sequence: TGCAGTGCTCAACAAGACAGGGGTGGCTATGGCTACACCTTC.

The chain has TRBV2 and TRBJ2-5; 8 nucleotides agree with TRBD1. V gave up 7 bases and J gave up 0 bases; unmatched junction bases: 10. The germline CDR1 and CDR2 sequences are SNHLY and FYNNEI. CDR3 length: 16 residues. The CDR3 reads CASKNDRGNNQETQYF. The CDR3 bases are TGTGCCAGCAAAAACGACAGGGGAAATAACCAAGAGACCCAGTACTTC.

This clonotype showed up just a few times. The chain employs TRBV12-3 or TRBV12-4 and TRBJ2-3, with 10 positions matching TRBD1. The CDR3 sequence is 15 residues long. The ends lost 9 bases at V and 4 bases at J; junction bases unmatched: 10. CDR3 amino acids: CASSNPDRGADTQYF. CDR3 nucleotide sequence: TGTGCCAGTTCCAACCCGGACAGGGGGGCAGATACGCAGTATTTT.

J is TRBJ2-3 and V is TRBV12-3 or TRBV12-4, with TRBD1 matching over 9 bases. The V gene end was trimmed by 6 bases and the J gene end by 4 bases; junction bases not matched to a gene: 11. The CDR3 sequence is 16 residues long. CDR3: CASSRDRVQFPDTQYF. The CDR3 bases are TGTGCCAGCAGCCGGGACAGGGTTCAGTTCCCAGATACGCAGTATTTT.

The V gene is TRBV28, the J gene TRBJ2-2, with D possibly matching TRBD2 (7 bases). V dropped 6 bases and J dropped 4 bases, with 24 bases sitting between them. The V gene's germline CDR1 is MDHEN and CDR2 SYDVKM. The CDR3 sequence is 18 residues long. CDR3 bases: TGTGCCAGCAGAAGTCCAGGACTACGGGGGGCGTTCACCGGGGAGCTGTTTTTT. Encoded protein: CASRSPGLRGAFTGELFF.

In its sample, this clonotype was seen a few times. The chain is built from TRBV11-2 and TRBJ2-7; D tentatively fits TRBD1 or TRBD2 (5 bases each). CDR1 SGHAT and CDR2 FQNNGV come from the germline V gene. CDR3 length equals 15 residues. Deletions cut 5 bases from V and 3 bases from J, with 17 bases between. This chain's CDR3 is CASSPHGRDGYEQYF. In DNA, the CDR3 is TGTGCCAGCAGCCCACACGGCAGGGACGGCTACGAGCAGTACTTC.

This clonotype was found a few times. In nucleotides, the CDR3 is TGTGCCAGCAGTGACGGGGGTCTGGGGGAGCAGTTCTTC. Translating it yields CASSDGGLGEQFF. V gene TRBV6-4 combines with J gene TRBJ2-1; D possibly uses TRBD1 or TRBD2 (5 bases each). CDR3 size: 13 residues. Trimming left V 2 bases short and J 10 bases short, with 12 bases between. Germline V gene sequence: CDR1 MRHNA, CDR2 SNTAGT.

The V call is TRBV7-9, the J call TRBJ1-6; a weak D match, TRBD1 (5 bases). Trimming shortened V by 5 bases and J by 7 bases, and 9 bases separated the two germline ends. This CDR3 has 13 residues. Germline CDR1 is SEHNR and CDR2 is FQNEAQ (reference sequence). CDR3 DNA: TGTGCCAGCAGCCAGGCAGGGAATTCACCCCTCCACTTT. It encodes CASSQAGNSPLHF.

The chain links TRBV5-1 to TRBJ1-6; D not resolved. The length of the CDR3 is 14 residues. CDR1 and CDR2 (germline): SGHRS, YFSETQ. The ends were cut back, 1 base at V and 7 bases at J, with 9 bases in the middle. The CDR3 sequence: CASSLSNGNSPLHF. The CDR3 DNA reads as TGCGCCAGCAGCTTGAGTAACGGAAATTCACCCCTCCACTTT.

The gene calls are TRBV6-1 and TRBJ2-7; D possibly corresponds to TRBD1 (5 bases). Germline V gives CDR1 MNHNS, CDR2 SASEGT. This CDR3 comprises 14 residues. Trimming pared 3 bases from V and 3 bases from J, leaving 12 bases between. CDR3 in DNA: TGTGCCAGCAGTGACCAGGGTGAAGGCTACGAGCAGTACTTC. Its translation: CASSDQGEGYEQYF.

This clonotype came up a few times. The V call is TRBV20-1, the J call TRBJ2-7; D is undetermined. The V end lost 5 bases, the J end lost 6 bases, and 11 bases lay between the germline ends. Germline V gives CDR1 DFQATT, CDR2 SNEGSKA (reference sequence). The CDR3 covers 11 residues. CDR3 nucleotides: TGCAGTGCTCGACTTATTAGCGAGCAGTACTTC. Amino acids: CSARLISEQYF.

The rearrangement joins TRBV29-1 to TRBJ1-5; no firm D call. V lost 7 bases to trimming and J lost 0 bases, with 13 bases between them. The CDR3 has 14 amino acids. Germline CDR1 and CDR2: SQVTM and ANQGSEA. The CDR3 coding sequence is TGCAGCGCCCTAATTCGGGATAGCAATCAGCCCCAGCATTTT. Translation: CSALIRDSNQPQHF.

The rearrangement joins TRBV19 to TRBJ2-3; TRBD2 matches at 7 bases. The germline gives CDR1 LNHDA, CDR2 SQIVND (reference sequence). There are 16 residues in the CDR3. V gave up 6 bases and J gave up 5 bases; unmatched junction bases: 14. This CDR3 reads CASSPQRGEGGDTQYF. The CDR3 nucleotides are TGTGCCAGTAGCCCTCAGCGGGGTGAAGGTGGAGATACGCAGTATTTT. The variable domain in full, completed from reference TRBV19 and TRBJ2-3, reads DGGITQSPKYLFRKEGQNVTLSCEQNLNHDAMYWYRQDPGQGLRLIYYSQIVNDFQKGDIAEGYSVSREKKESFPLTVTSAQKNPTAFYLCASSPQRGEGGDTQYFGPGTRLTVL.

CDR3 in DNA: TGTGCCAGCAGCTTAGCGTGGGGCACAATGGAGACCCAGTACTTC. It translates to CASSLAWGTMETQYF. V is TRBV7-9 and J is TRBJ2-5, with D perhaps matching TRBD1 (5 bases). V lost 0 bases and J lost 5, with 13 bases in between. Germline V CDR1 and CDR2: SEHNR, FQNEAQ (reference sequence). This CDR3 comprises 15 residues.

The chain joins TRBV20-1 to TRBJ2-7, with no clear D. Trimming removed 0 bases at V and 0 bases at J, with 9 bases between. The length of the CDR3 is 14 residues. Germline CDR1 and CDR2: DFQATT and SNEGSKA (reference sequence). CDR3 DNA sequence: TGCAGTGCTAGAGATCGACCCCGCTCCTACGAGCAGTACTTC. Amino acid sequence: CSARDRPRSYEQYF.

This clonotype was seen only a few times. The rearrangement joins TRBV28 to TRBJ1-2; 8 bases are a match to TRBD1. CDR1 is MDHEN and CDR2 is SYDVKM in the germline V gene. The CDR3 spans 17 residues. Unmatched junction bases numbered 10, after V lost 4 bases and J lost 0 bases. The CDR3 coding sequence is TGTGCCAGCAGTTCCGCCGGGACAGGTACACCTAACTATGGCTACACCTTC. This encodes CASSSAGTGTPNYGYTF.